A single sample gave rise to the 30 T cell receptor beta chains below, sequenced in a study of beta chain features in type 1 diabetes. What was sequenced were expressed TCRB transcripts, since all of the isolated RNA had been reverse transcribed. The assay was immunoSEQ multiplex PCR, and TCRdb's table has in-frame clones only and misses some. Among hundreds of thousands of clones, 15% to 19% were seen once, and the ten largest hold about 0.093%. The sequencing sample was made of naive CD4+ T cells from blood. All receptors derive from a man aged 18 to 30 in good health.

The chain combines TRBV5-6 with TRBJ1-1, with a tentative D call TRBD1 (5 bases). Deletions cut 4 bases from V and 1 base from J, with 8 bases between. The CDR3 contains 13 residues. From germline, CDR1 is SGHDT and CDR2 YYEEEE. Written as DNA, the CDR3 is TGTGCCAGCAGCCTCAGGGAGAACACTGAAGCTTTCTTT. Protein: CASSLRENTEAFF.

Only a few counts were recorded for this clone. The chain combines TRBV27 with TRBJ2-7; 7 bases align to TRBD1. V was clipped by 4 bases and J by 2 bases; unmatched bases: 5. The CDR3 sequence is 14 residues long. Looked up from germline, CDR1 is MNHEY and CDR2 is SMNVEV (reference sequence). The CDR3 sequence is CASSSGQNPYEQYF. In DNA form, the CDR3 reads TGTGCCAGCAGTTCGGGACAGAACCCCTACGAGCAGTACTTC.

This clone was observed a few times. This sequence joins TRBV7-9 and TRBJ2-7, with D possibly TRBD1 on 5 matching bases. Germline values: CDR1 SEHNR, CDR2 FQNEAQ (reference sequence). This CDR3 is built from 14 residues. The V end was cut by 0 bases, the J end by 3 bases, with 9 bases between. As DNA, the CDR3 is TGTGCCAGCAGCTTAGCGGCAGGGAACTACGAGCAGTACTTC. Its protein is CASSLAAGNYEQYF.

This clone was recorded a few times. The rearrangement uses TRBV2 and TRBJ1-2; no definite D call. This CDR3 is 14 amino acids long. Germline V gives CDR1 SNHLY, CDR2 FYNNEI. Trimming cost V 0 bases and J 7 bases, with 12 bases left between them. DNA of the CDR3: TGTGCCAGCAGTGAAGCGCTTCGGGGAAGTGGCTACACCTTC. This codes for CASSEALRGSGYTF.

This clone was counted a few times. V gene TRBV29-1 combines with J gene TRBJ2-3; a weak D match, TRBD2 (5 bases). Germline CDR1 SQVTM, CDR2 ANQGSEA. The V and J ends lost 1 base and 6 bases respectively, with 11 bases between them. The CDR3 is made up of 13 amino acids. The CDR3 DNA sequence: TGCAGCGTTGAAGCAATGCCGGGGGATACGCAGTATTTT. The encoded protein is CSVEAMPGDTQYF.

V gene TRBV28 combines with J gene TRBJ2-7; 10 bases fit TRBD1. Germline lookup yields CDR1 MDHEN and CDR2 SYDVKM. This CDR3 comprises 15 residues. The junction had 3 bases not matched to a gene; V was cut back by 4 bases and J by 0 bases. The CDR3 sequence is CASSSWTGGSYEQYF. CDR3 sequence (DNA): TGTGCCAGCAGTTCCTGGACAGGGGGCTCCTACGAGCAGTACTTC. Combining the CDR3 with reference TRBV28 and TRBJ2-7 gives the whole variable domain DVKVTQSSRYLVKRTGEKVFLECVQDMDHENMFWYRQDPGLGLRLIYFSYDVKMKEKGDIPEGYSVSREKKERFSLILESASTNQTSMYLCASSSWTGGSYEQYFGPGTRLTVT.

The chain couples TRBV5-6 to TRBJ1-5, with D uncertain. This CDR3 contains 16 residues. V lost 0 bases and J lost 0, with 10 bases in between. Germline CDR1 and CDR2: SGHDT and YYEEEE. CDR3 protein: CASSLGNSYSNQPQHF. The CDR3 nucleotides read TGTGCCAGCAGCTTGGGCAACAGTTATAGCAATCAGCCCCAGCATTTT.

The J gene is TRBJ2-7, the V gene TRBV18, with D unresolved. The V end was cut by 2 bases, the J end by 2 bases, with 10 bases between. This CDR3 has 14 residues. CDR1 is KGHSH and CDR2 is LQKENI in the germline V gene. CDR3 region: CASSPSVAAYEQYF. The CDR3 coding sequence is TGTGCCAGCTCACCATCTGTGGCCGCCTACGAGCAGTACTTC.

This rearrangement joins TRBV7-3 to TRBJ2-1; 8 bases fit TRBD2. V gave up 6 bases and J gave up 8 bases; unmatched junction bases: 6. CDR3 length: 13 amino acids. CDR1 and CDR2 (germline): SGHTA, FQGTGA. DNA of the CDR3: TGTGCCAGCAGAAGAGCGGGAGTGGATGAGCAGTTCTTC. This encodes CASRRAGVDEQFF. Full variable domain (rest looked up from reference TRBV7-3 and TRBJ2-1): GAGVSQTPSNKVTEKGKYVELRCDPISGHTALYWYRQSLGQGPEFLIYFQGTGAADDSGLPNDRFFAVRPEGSVSTLKIQRTERGDSAVYLCASRRAGVDEQFFGPGTRLTVL.

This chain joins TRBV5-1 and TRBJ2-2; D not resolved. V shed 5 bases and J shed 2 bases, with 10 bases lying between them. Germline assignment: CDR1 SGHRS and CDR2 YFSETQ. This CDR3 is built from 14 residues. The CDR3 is CASSRASNTGELFF. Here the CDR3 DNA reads TGCGCCAGCAGTAGGGCCAGCAACACCGGGGAGCTGTTTTTT.

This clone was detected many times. The CDR3 DNA reads as TGTGCCAGCAGCTTGCTCAGCTCAGCCGAGCAGTACTTC. Translated, it gives CASSLLSSAEQYF. The chain uses TRBV7-9 and TRBJ2-7; D remains unclear. The CDR3 loop spans 13 amino acids. Germline lookup yields CDR1 SEHNR and CDR2 FQNEAQ (reference sequence). V lost 3 bases, J lost 6 bases, and 12 bases lay in between.

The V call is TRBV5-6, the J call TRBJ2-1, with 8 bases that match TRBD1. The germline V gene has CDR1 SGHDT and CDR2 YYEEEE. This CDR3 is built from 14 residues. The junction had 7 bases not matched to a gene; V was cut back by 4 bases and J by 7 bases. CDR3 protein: CASSMTGVRNEQFF. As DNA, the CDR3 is TGTGCCAGCAGCATGACAGGGGTCCGGAATGAGCAGTTCTTC.

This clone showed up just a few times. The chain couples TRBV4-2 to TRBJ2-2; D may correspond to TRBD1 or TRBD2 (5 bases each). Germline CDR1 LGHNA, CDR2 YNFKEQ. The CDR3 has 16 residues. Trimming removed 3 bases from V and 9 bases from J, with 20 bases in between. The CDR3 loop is CASSQGTLVSGRELFF. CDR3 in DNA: TGTGCCAGCAGCCAGGGGACGTTAGTCTCCGGTCGGGAGCTGTTTTTT.

This chain's CDR3 is CASSRGPVETQYF. The CDR3 DNA follows: TGTGCCAGCAGCCGCGGACCTGTGGAGACCCAGTACTTC. V is TRBV7-2 and J is TRBJ2-5; no reliable D call. The CDR3 sequence is 13 residues long. V dropped 5 bases and J dropped 5 bases, with 12 bases sitting between them. Germline V CDR1 and CDR2: SGHTA, FQGNSA.

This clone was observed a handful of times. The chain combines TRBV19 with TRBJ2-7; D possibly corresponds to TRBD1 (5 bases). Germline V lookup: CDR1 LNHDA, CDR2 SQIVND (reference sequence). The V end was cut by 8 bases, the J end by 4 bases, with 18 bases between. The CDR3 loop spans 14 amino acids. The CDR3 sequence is CASRRASGQYEQYF. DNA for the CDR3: TGTGCCAGTCGCCGGGCCTCAGGACAATACGAGCAGTACTTC.

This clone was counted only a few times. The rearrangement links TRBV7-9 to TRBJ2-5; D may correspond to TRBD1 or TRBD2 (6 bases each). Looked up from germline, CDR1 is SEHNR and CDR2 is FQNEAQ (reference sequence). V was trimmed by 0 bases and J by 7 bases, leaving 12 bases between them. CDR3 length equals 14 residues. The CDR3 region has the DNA TGTGCCAGCAGCTTAGCCAGCAGGGGAGGGACCCAGTACTTC. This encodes CASSLASRGGTQYF. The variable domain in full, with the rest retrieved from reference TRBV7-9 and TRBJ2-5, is DTGVSQNPRHKITKRGQNVTFRCDPISEHNRLYWYRQTLGQGPEFLTYFQNEAQLEKSRLLSDRFSAERPKGSFSTLEIQRTEQGDSAMYLCASSLASRGGTQYFGPGTRLLVL.

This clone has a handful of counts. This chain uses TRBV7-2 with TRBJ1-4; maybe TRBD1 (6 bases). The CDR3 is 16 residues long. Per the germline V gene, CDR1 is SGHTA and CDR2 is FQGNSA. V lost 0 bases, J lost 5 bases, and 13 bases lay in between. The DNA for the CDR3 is TGTGCCAGCAGCTTAGCGTTGGGGGCAGGGAATGAAAAACTGTTTTTT. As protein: CASSLALGAGNEKLFF.

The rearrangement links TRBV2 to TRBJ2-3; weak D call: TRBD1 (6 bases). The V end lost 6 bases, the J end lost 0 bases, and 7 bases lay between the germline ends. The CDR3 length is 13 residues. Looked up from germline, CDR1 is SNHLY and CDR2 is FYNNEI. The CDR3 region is CASRTGSTDTQYF. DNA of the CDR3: TGTGCCAGCAGGACAGGAAGCACAGATACGCAGTATTTT.

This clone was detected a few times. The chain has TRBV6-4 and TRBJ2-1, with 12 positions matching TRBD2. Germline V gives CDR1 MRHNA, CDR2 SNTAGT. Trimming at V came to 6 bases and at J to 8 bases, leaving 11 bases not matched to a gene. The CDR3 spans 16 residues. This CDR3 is CASRRLAGVGLDEQFF. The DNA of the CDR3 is TGTGCCAGCAGAAGACTAGCGGGAGTAGGGCTCGATGAGCAGTTCTTC.

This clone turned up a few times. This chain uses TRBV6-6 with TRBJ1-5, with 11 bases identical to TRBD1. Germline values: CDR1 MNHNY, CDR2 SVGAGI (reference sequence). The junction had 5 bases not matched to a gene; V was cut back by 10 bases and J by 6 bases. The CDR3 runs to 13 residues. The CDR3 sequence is CATGQGAVQPQHF. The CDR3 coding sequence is TGTGCCACCGGACAGGGGGCAGTTCAGCCCCAGCATTTT.

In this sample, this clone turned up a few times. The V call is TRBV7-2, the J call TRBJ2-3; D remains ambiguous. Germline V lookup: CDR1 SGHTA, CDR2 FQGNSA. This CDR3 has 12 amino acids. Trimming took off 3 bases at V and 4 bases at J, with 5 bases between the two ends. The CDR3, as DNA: TGTGCCAGCAGCTTTTACTCAGATACGCAGTATTTT. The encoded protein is CASSFYSDTQYF.

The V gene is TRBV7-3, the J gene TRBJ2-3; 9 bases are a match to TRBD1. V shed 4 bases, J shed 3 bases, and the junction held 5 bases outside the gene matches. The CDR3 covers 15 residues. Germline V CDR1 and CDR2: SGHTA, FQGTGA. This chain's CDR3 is CASSYRTGVTDTQYF. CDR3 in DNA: TGTGCCAGCAGCTACCGGACAGGGGTAACAGATACGCAGTATTTT.

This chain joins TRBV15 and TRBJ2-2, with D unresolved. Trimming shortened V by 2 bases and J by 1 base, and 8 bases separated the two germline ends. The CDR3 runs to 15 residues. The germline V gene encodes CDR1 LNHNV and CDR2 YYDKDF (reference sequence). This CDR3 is CATSRIKVNTGELFF. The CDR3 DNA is TGTGCCACCAGCAGAATCAAGGTGAACACCGGGGAGCTGTTTTTT.

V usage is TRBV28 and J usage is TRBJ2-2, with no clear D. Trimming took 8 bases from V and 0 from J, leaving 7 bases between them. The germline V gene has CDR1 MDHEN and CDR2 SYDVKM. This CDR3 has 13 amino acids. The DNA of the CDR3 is TGTGCCAGCCTTACCGCGAACACCGGGGAGCTGTTTTTT. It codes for CASLTANTGELFF.

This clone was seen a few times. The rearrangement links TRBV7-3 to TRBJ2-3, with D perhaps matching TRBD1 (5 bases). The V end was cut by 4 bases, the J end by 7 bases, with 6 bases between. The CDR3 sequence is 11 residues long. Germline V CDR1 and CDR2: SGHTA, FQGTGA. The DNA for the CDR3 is TGTGCCAGCAGCTCAGGGAATACGCAGTATTTT. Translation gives CASSSGNTQYF.

In DNA form, the CDR3 reads TGTGCCATCAGTGAAAGGCAGGGCTCCAATGGCTACACCTTC. Its translation is CAISERQGSNGYTF. The J gene is TRBJ1-2, the V gene TRBV10-3; D might be TRBD1 (5 bases). Trimming pared 3 bases from V and 6 bases from J, leaving 14 bases between. The CDR3 length is 14 residues. Germline CDR1 reads ENHRY; CDR2 reads SYGVKD.

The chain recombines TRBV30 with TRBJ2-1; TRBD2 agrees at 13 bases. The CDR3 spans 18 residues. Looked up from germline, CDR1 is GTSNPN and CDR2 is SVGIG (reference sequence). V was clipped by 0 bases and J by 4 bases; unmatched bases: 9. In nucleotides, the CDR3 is TGTGCCTGGAGTGTAGTCCGGACTAGCGGGGGACCGTACAATGAGCAGTTCTTC. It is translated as CAWSVVRTSGGPYNEQFF.

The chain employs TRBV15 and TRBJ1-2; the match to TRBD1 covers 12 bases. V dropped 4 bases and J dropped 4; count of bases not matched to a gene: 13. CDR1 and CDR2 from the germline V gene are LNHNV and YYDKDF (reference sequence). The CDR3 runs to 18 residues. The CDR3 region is CATSTPLGGTGGGYGYTF. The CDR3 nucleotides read TGTGCCACCAGCACGCCTCTAGGTGGGACAGGGGGCGGCTATGGCTACACCTTC.

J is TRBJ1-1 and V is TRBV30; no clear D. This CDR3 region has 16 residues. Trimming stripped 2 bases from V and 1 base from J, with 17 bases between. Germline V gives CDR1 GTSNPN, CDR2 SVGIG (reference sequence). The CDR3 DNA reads TGTGCCTGGAGTCGGTTGGATACCCTCTCGAACACTGAAGCTTTCTTT. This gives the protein CAWSRLDTLSNTEAFF. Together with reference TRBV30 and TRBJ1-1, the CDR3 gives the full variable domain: SQTIHQWPATLVQPVGSPLSLECTVEGTSNPNLYWYRQAAGRGLQLLFYSVGIGQISSEVPQNLSASRPQDRQFILSSKKLLLSDSGFYLCAWSRLDTLSNTEAFFGQGTRLTVV.

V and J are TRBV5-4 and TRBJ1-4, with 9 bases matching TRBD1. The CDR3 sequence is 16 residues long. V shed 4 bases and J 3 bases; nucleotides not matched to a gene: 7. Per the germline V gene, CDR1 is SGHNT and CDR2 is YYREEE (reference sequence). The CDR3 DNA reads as TGTGCCAGCAGCCCGGACAGGGGTTCGGCTAATGAAAAACTGTTTTTT. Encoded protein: CASSPDRGSANEKLFF.